This T cell receptor beta chain is from a study of blood T cell repertoires in COVID-19. The overall study: The United States, Italy and Spain supplied acute and convalescent COVID-19 samples. PBMCs, B-cell-depleted T cells, or T cells provided the cDNA or gDNA that made up the material.

Per the authors' pipeline: Estimation of nucleated cell counts relied on the amplification of reference gene primers. Using immunoSEQ multiplex PCR, the repertoire was profiled, and TCRdb retains in-frame clones only, with some absent. V and J calls and clone size follow that table, whereas D and trimming were derived from the DNA. The table includes around 300,000 clones, about nine tenths detected once. The CDR3 contains 11 residues. Looked up from germline, CDR1 is DFQATT and CDR2 is SNEGSKA (reference sequence). The V and J ends lost 3 bases and 4 bases respectively, with 7 bases between them. Seattle patients were enrolled during active infection and followed longitudinally.

The sequence derives from a woman between 25 and 40 years old with COVID-19, enrolled during active disease. Sequencing was done on a sample of peripheral blood. This sequence joins TRBV20-1 and TRBJ2-7, with D possibly TRBD2 on 6 matching bases. CDR3 DNA: TGCAGTGCTAGGGAGGGGTACGAGCAGTACTTC. Protein: CSAREGYEQYF.